Shown below are 24 T cell receptor beta chains from a single sample sequenced in a study of control samples from healthy donors and cancer patients. Repertoires were generated with immunoSEQ multiplex PCR, while TCRdb's copy carries only in-frame clones and drops some. There are some 130,000 clones in the sample; roughly 88% occur only once, and 3.4% lies in the top ten. Sequenced sample: blood. The origin of the receptors is a man between 40 and 49 years old in good health.

The V call is TRBV6-5, the J call TRBJ1-5; 8 bases line up with TRBD1. Trimming at V came to 4 bases and at J to 0 bases, leaving 5 bases not matched to a gene. The CDR3 is made up of 16 amino acids. Germline V gene sequence: CDR1 MNHEY, CDR2 SVGAGI. The CDR3 nucleotides read TGTGCCAGCAGTTTTGGACAGGGAAATAGCAATCAGCCCCAGCATTTT. Protein product: CASSFGQGNSNQPQHF.

This chain links TRBV14 with TRBJ2-2; 12 nucleotides match TRBD2. J was trimmed by 3 bases and V by 4 bases; bases with no gene match: 3. The germline gives CDR1 SGHDN, CDR2 FVKESK. This CDR3 is built from 16 residues. The CDR3 spells CASSPTSGGYTGELFF. CDR3 DNA sequence: TGTGCCAGCAGCCCCACTAGCGGGGGGTACACCGGGGAGCTGTTTTTT.

The chain has TRBV5-1 and TRBJ1-4; D might be TRBD1 (6 bases). V lost 0 bases and J lost 8, with 14 bases in between. This CDR3 is built from 15 residues. Germline V gene sequence: CDR1 SGHRS, CDR2 YFSETQ. CDR3 in amino acids: CASSLAGRGGEKLFF. As DNA, the CDR3 is TGCGCCAGCAGCTTGGCCGGCAGGGGTGGAGAAAAACTGTTTTTT. The full variable domain, completed using reference TRBV5-1 and TRBJ1-4, is KAGVTQTPRYLIKTRGQQVTLSCSPISGHRSVSWYQQTPGQGLQFLFEYFSETQRNKGNFPGRFSGRQFSNSRSEMNVSTLELGDSALYLCASSLAGRGGEKLFFGSGTQLSVL.

V usage is TRBV4-1 and J usage is TRBJ2-3, with a weak D call TRBD1 (6 bases). The CDR3 runs to 15 residues. Trimming shortened V by 0 bases and J by 7 bases, and 14 bases separated the two germline ends. Germline V gene sequence: CDR1 MGHRA, CDR2 YSYEKL. CDR3 in amino acids: CASSQDPSRGNTQYF. In DNA form, the CDR3 reads TGCGCCAGCAGCCAAGACCCGAGCAGGGGTAATACGCAGTATTTT.

V usage is TRBV24-1 and J usage is TRBJ1-2, with 8 bases that match TRBD1. The CDR3 spans 15 residues. V was pared by 9 bases and J by 1 base, with 9 bases of the junction left unmatched. Germline loops: CDR1 KGHDR, CDR2 SFDVKD. CDR3 sequence (DNA): TGTGCCACCGCTGCCGGGACAGGAGTTAACTATGGCTACACCTTC. Its protein is CATAAGTGVNYGYTF.

This chain joins TRBV28 and TRBJ1-5; unclear D gene. The ends were cut back, 7 bases at V and 0 bases at J, with 10 bases in the middle. The germline CDR1 and CDR2 sequences are MDHEN and SYDVKM. The CDR3 loop spans 14 amino acids. The CDR3 sequence is CASNIPSSNQPQHF. The CDR3 DNA reads as TGTGCCAGCAACATCCCCAGTAGCAATCAGCCCCAGCATTTT.

This clone came up a few times. Other DNA sequences within the sample encode an identical CDR3. This chain connects TRBV18 to TRBJ2-7; D gene uncertain. Trimming removed 0 bases at V and 4 bases at J, with 4 bases between. Germline V gives CDR1 KGHSH, CDR2 LQKENI. The CDR3 sequence is 12 residues long. CDR3 coding DNA: TGTGCCAGCTCACCACCAACATACGAGCAGTACTTC. Translating it yields CASSPPTYEQYF.

The chain couples TRBV4-1 to TRBJ1-2; D not certain. This CDR3 is built from 14 residues. CDR1 MGHRA and CDR2 YSYEKL come from the germline V gene. V was clipped by 3 bases and J by 1 base, with 9 bases between them. The CDR3 loop is CASSQALGNYGYTF. The CDR3, as DNA: TGCGCCAGCAGCCAGGCGCTGGGTAACTATGGCTACACCTTC.

The sample holds a few counts of this clone. J is TRBJ2-2 and V is TRBV7-7; the D call may be TRBD1 or TRBD2 (7 bases each). The CDR3 extends over 15 amino acids. Germline CDR1 is SSHAT and CDR2 is FNYEAQ (reference sequence). The V end lost 5 bases, the J end lost 4 bases, and 14 bases lay between the germline ends. The CDR3 sequence is CASSPQGGSTGELFF. CDR3 DNA: TGTGCCAGCAGCCCCCAGGGGGGGAGCACCGGGGAGCTGTTTTTT.

J is TRBJ1-6 and V is TRBV5-8; TRBD1 matches at 9 bases. Per the germline V gene, CDR1 is SGHTS and CDR2 is YDEGEE. Germline trimming cut 0 bases from V and 1 base from J; bases unmatched to any gene: 2. The CDR3 totals 17 residues. This CDR3 reads CASSLGDRVSYNSPLHF. The CDR3 nucleotides are TGTGCCAGCAGCTTGGGGGACAGGGTATCCTATAATTCACCCCTCCACTTT.

This clone is judged medium-sized (0.01 to 0.1%). The chain uses TRBV3-1 (or the pseudogene TRBV3-2) and TRBJ2-7; TRBD2 agrees at 12 bases. V gave up 0 bases and J gave up 9 bases; unmatched junction bases: 6. Germline V gene data show CDR1 as LGHDT and CDR2 as YNNKEL (reference sequence). The CDR3 runs to 15 residues. As DNA, the CDR3 is TGTGCCAGCAGCCAAGATGCCGGACTAGCGGGGTCGCAGTACTTC. Residues: CASSQDAGLAGSQYF.

The chain is built from TRBV4-1 and TRBJ1-6, with D possibly TRBD1 on 5 matching bases. The CDR3 sequence is 16 residues long. V lost 4 bases to trimming and J lost 7 bases, with 17 bases between them. Germline V gene sequence: CDR1 MGHRA, CDR2 YSYEKL. The chain's CDR3 is CASSPGGERANSPLHF. The DNA of the CDR3 is TGCGCCAGCAGCCCGGGAGGGGAGCGCGCGAATTCACCCCTCCACTTT.

This rearrangement joins TRBV30 to TRBJ2-2, with D unresolved. V lost 2 bases and J 7 bases, leaving 8 bases between the germline ends. Germline-derived CDR1 and CDR2 are GTSNPN and SVGIG (reference sequence). This CDR3 has 12 amino acids. The CDR3 loop reads CAWSPGLGELFF. The CDR3 DNA sequence: TGTGCCTGGAGTCCTGGTCTCGGGGAGCTGTTTTTT.

The chain carries TRBV15 and TRBJ1-2; D is unresolved. The germline CDR1 and CDR2 sequences are LNHNV and YYDKDF (reference sequence). This CDR3 comprises 13 residues. Trimming left V 0 bases short and J 8 bases short, with 10 bases between. The CDR3 is CATSRDLNGGYTF. The CDR3 bases are TGTGCCACCAGCAGAGATCTAAACGGGGGCTACACCTTC. The full variable domain, with the rest looked up from reference TRBV15 and TRBJ1-2, is DAMVIQNPRYQVTQFGKPVTLSCSQTLNHNVMYWYQQKSSQAPKLLFHYYDKDFNNEADTPDNFQSRRPNTSFCFLDIRSPGLGDTAMYLCATSRDLNGGYTFGSGTRLTVV.

The chain's CDR3 is CASNGDSYEQYF. CDR3 bases: TGTGCCAGCAACGGGGACTCCTACGAGCAGTACTTC. This sequence joins TRBV2 and TRBJ2-7; maybe TRBD2 (5 bases). The germline V gene has CDR1 SNHLY and CDR2 FYNNEI. Trimming left V 7 bases short and J 0 bases short, with 7 bases between. The CDR3 consists of 12 residues.

This clone was counted a single time. The chain joins TRBV5-4 to TRBJ1-2; TRBD1 matches at 9 bases. Trimming took 4 bases from V and 10 from J; bases not matched to a gene: 11. This CDR3 spans 14 amino acids. Germline values: CDR1 SGHNT, CDR2 YYREEE (reference sequence). Here the CDR3 DNA reads TGTGCCAGCAGCAAACAGGGGGCTTCGGTTGTCTACACCTTC. Residues: CASSKQGASVVYTF.

In this sample, this clone turned up once. A junction boundary mismatches the germline segment, possibly from a read error. The chain is built from TRBV7-2 and TRBJ2-4, with 8 bases matching TRBD2. The germline gives CDR1 SGHTA, CDR2 FQGNSA. The CDR3 runs to 13 residues. The CDR3 spells CASSLSPQRGITF. CDR3 nucleotides: TGTGCCAGCAGCTTATCCCCGCAGCGGGGGATAACCTTC.

The V and J genes are TRBV10-3 and TRBJ1-1; 8 nucleotides line up with TRBD1. With V trimmed by 2 bases and J by 3 bases, 2 bases remained unmatched. Germline V CDR1 and CDR2: ENHRY, SYGVKD. The CDR3 contains 14 residues. The CDR3 spells CAISEGQGDTEAFF. CDR3 DNA sequence: TGTGCCATCAGTGAGGGACAGGGTGACACTGAAGCTTTCTTT.

This clone occurred once. The chain has TRBV6-5 and TRBJ2-7; D might be TRBD1 (5 bases). In germline, CDR1 is MNHEY, CDR2 SVGAGI. Deletions cut 2 bases from V and 0 bases from J, with 11 bases between. The CDR3 length is 15 residues. CDR3: CASSYVQGHSYEQYF. The CDR3 region has the DNA TGTGCCAGCAGTTACGTTCAGGGTCACTCCTACGAGCAGTACTTC.

This sequence joins TRBV14 and TRBJ1-6, with D perhaps matching TRBD1 (6 bases). V was shortened by 6 bases and J by 6 bases, with 15 bases between the two germline ends. Germline loops: CDR1 SGHDN, CDR2 FVKESK. The CDR3 runs 15 residues. The CDR3 nucleotides read TGTGCCAGCAGTCTCGTCACAGGGATTAATTCACCCCTCCACTTT. Translating gives CASSLVTGINSPLHF.

The chain combines TRBV19 with TRBJ1-3; TRBD1 agrees at 8 bases. The trim removed 6 bases at V and 0 bases at J, leaving 4 bases unmatched. The V gene's germline CDR1 is LNHDA and CDR2 SQIVND (reference sequence). The CDR3 contains 15 residues. The CDR3 DNA reads as TGTGCCAGTAGGGGGGACAGGAGCTCTGGAAACACCATATATTTT. It is translated as CASRGDRSSGNTIYF.

This chain joins TRBV30 and TRBJ1-3; no definite D call. The CDR3 totals 13 residues. V dropped 3 bases and J dropped 4 bases, with 10 bases sitting between them. The germline CDR1 and CDR2 sequences are GTSNPN and SVGIG (reference sequence). The CDR3 coding sequence is TGTGCCTGGAGGGGGTTTGGGGGAAACACCATATATTTT. As protein: CAWRGFGGNTIYF.

The chain employs TRBV7-6 and TRBJ1-5; 10 nucleotides agree with TRBD1. After removal of 5 bases from V and 4 bases from J, the junction contained 8 bases not matched to a gene. CDR3 length: 16 amino acids. Germline V CDR1 and CDR2: SGHVS, FNYEAQ. In DNA, the CDR3 is TGTGCCAGCAGCCATGGGACAGGGGAACCAAATCAGCCCCAGCATTTT. Translated, it gives CASSHGTGEPNQPQHF.

The rearrangement joins TRBV4-1 to TRBJ1-2; D remains ambiguous. The CDR3 is 15 residues long. Trimming stripped 3 bases from V and 4 bases from J, with 15 bases between. The germline CDR1 and CDR2 sequences are MGHRA and YSYEKL. The CDR3 DNA sequence: TGCGCCAGCAGCCACCCCCCGTCTTTGGGCTATGGCTACACCTTC. This sequence encodes CASSHPPSLGYGYTF.